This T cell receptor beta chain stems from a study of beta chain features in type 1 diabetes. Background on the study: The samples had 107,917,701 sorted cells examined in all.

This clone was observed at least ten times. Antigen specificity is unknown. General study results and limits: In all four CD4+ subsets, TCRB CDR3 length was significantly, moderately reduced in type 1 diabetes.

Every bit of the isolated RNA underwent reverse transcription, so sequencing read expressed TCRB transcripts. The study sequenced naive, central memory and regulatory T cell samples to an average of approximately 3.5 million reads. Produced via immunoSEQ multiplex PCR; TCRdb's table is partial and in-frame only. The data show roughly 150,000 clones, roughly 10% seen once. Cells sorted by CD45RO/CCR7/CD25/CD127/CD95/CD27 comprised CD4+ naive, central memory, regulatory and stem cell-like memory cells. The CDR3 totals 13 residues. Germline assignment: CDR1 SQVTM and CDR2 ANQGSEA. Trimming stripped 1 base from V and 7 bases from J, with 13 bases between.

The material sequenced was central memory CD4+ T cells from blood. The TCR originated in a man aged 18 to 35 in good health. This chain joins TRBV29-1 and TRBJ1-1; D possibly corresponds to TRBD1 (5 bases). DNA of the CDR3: TGCAGCGTTGAAGTGGTCCGGGACGGTGAAGCTTTCTTT. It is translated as CSVEVVRDGEAFF.